A single sample is the source of the 9 T cell receptor beta chains below, sequenced in a study of CD8 T cells in Susac syndrome. Random hexamers served to reverse transcribe roughly 0.45 to 1 ug RNA. TCRdb used MiXCR to reprocess the immunoSEQ multiplex PCR reads, holding one entry per CDR3 protein. The profile shows about 60,000 distinct CDR3 sequences, just over 90% of them singletons. Sequenced sample: CD8+ T cells from PBMCs. These receptors all come from a human donor in good health.

The genes are TRBV6-6 and TRBJ2-5, with D unclear. The germline CDR1 and CDR2 sequences are MNHNY and SVGAGI (reference sequence). V was cut by 2 bases and J by 1 base, with 8 bases left in between. CDR3 length equals 14 residues. The DNA for the CDR3 is TGTGCCAGCAGTTACGTGGGCAGCCAAGAGACCCAGTACTTC. Encoded protein: CASSYVGSQETQYF.

The V call is TRBV29-1, the J call TRBJ2-7, with D uncertain. Trimming removed 3 bases from V and 0 bases from J, with 6 bases in between. CDR1 is SQVTM, CDR2 ANQGSEA, per germline. The CDR3 covers 12 residues. CDR3 coding DNA: TGCAGCGTTGAGGAGCCCTCCTACGAGCAGTACTTC. It yields the protein CSVEEPSYEQYF.

This chain connects TRBV6-2 or TRBV6-3 to TRBJ1-5; D unresolved. The ends were cut back, 2 bases at V and 11 bases at J, with 19 bases in the middle. CDR3 length: 15 amino acids. CDR1 is MNHEY, CDR2 SVGEGT, per germline. The CDR3, as DNA: TGTGCCAGCAGTTACGGGGTGAGCGGAATGATGTCCCAGCATTTT. This gives the protein CASSYGVSGMMSQHF.

The V gene is TRBV9, the J gene TRBJ1-1; a weak D match, TRBD1 (6 bases). The CDR3 contains 15 residues. The germline gives CDR1 SGDLS, CDR2 YYNGEE. The V gene lost 0 bases and the J gene lost 5 bases, with 14 bases spanning the gap. The CDR3 loop is CASSVGETGGTEAFF. The CDR3 bases are TGTGCCAGCAGCGTAGGGGAGACAGGAGGAACTGAAGCTTTCTTT.

The J gene is TRBJ2-2, the V gene TRBV12-3 or TRBV12-4; D call uncertain. This CDR3 is 14 amino acids long. The V end lost 3 bases, the J end lost 4 bases, and 9 bases lay between the germline ends. CDR3 loop: CASSLHPGTGELFF. CDR3 in DNA: TGTGCCAGCAGTTTGCACCCAGGCACCGGGGAGCTGTTTTTT.

The rearrangement links TRBV12-5 to TRBJ1-1, with D hard to call. This CDR3 comprises 14 residues. Germline V gene lookup returns CDR1 LGHNT and CDR2 FRNRAP. V lost 1 base, J lost 3 bases, and 9 bases lay in between. DNA for the CDR3: TGTGCTAGTGGTTTGGAGGGCGGGTACACTGAAGCTTTCTTT. It codes for CASGLEGGYTEAFF.

J is TRBJ1-2 and V is TRBV29-1; D uncertain. Between the trimmed V and J ends, which lost 2 bases and 5 bases, there was a span of 18 bases. The germline gives CDR1 SQVTM, CDR2 ANQGSEA. This CDR3 comprises 15 residues. The CDR3 protein is CSVESGQAAGYGYTF. The CDR3 DNA reads TGCAGCGTTGAATCCGGGCAGGCGGCGGGGTATGGCTACACCTTC.

The CDR3 coding sequence is TGTGCCAGCAGTTACTCGAAACTAGTAGGCTACAATGAGCAGTTCTTC. Translated, it gives CASSYSKLVGYNEQFF. The chain carries TRBV6-2 or TRBV6-3 and TRBJ2-1; D is perhaps TRBD2 (5 bases). Per the germline V gene, CDR1 is MNHEY and CDR2 is SVGEGT. With 0 bases removed from V and 3 bases from J, the gap between germline ends came to 12 bases. CDR3 length: 16 amino acids.

A note on this clonotype: The junction and the germline gene differ at one end; a read error may be behind it. V and J are TRBV5-1 and TRBJ2-7; 14 bases fit TRBD2. Germline CDR1 SGHRS, CDR2 YFSETQ. The CDR3 length is 17 residues. The CDR3 here is CASSLRGLAGDSYERYF. As DNA, the CDR3 is TGCGCCAGCAGCTTGAGGGGACTAGCGGGGGACTCCTACGAGCGGTACTTC.